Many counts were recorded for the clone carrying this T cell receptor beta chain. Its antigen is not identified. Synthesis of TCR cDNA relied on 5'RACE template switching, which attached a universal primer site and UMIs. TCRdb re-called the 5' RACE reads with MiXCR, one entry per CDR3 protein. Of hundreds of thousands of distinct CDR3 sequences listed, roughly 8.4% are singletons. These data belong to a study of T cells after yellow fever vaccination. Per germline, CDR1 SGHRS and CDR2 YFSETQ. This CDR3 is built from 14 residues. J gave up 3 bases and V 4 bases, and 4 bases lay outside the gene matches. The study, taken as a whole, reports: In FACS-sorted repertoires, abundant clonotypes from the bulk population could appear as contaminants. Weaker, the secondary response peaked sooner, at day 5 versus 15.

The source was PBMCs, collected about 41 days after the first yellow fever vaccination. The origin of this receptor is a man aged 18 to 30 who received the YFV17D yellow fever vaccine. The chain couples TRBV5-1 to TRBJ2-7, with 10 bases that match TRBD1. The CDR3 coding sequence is TGCGCCAGCAGCCCTGGGACAGGGGTCTACGAGCAGTACGTC. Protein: CASSPGTGVYEQYV.